This T cell receptor beta chain was sequenced in a study of cytomegalovirus exposure and HLA in healthy donors. The donors gave bone marrow, and they were healthy. PCR used 60 Vbeta primers and 13 Jbeta primers. Libraries were prepared by immunoSEQ multiplex PCR; TCRdb keeps only in-frame clonotypes and omits some of them. Found here are about 120,000 clones, over 80% of them singletons; the top ten hold more than 2%. Germline values: CDR1 SGHDT, CDR2 YYEEEE. V lost 2 bases to trimming and J lost 2 bases, with 8 bases between them. The CDR3 contains 13 residues. As regards this clone: Its antigen is not known.

General study findings and limits: Confirmation in vitro established that three CMV-associated chains were specific for CMV antigens. Researchers reportedly found TCR beta sequences accurately predicted most subjects' HLA-A and HLA-B alleles. Among the sequence variants, a highly shared cluster was likely an artifact of sequencing.

The sequencing input was PBMCs. The source of this sequence is a man between 25 and 39 years old in good health and CMV-seronegative. The rearrangement joins TRBV5-6 to TRBJ2-7; unclear D gene. The CDR3 DNA follows: TGTGCCAGCAGCTTCATTAGCACCTACGAGCAGTACTTC. This gives the protein CASSFISTYEQYF.